A selection of T cell receptor beta chains follows, all from one sample in a study of cytomegalovirus exposure and HLA in healthy donors. Profiled with immunoSEQ multiplex PCR; TCRdb holds only in-frame clones, not every one. This table holds some 90,000 clones, 70% to 85% found once. Sequencing used PBMCs. Source of these receptors: a human donor in good health. Each CDR3 is given with its conserved first and last residue. Fields, in order: D gene, J gene, V gene, clone size, CDR3 DNA, CDR3 protein. A D gene is named only where the DNA matches it firmly. The size entry is marked missing in some rows and otherwise reads once, few, many or a size class.

NA | TRBJ1-1 | TRBV7-2 | NA | TGTGCCAGCAGCTTGGACAGAGGGGAAGCTTTCTTT | CASSLDRGEAFF
TRBD2 | TRBJ2-5 | TRBV27 | NA | TGTGCCAGCAGAACCTTGGGTGCGGGAGTTAAGGAGACCCAGTACTTC | CASRTLGAGVKETQYF
TRBD2 | TRBJ2-1 | TRBV4-3 | NA | TGCGCCAGCAGCCAAGGGGTAGCGGGGGCCTCAAGCTCCTACAATGAGCAGTTCTTC | CASSQGVAGASSSYNEQFF
NA | TRBJ2-3 | TRBV6-5 | NA | TGTGCCAGCAGTTATAAGAGGGATACGCAGTATTTT | CASSYKRDTQYF
TRBD2 | TRBJ2-7 | TRBV18 | NA | TGTGCCAGCTCACCATCCAGCGGGGGATACGAGCAGTACTTC | CASSPSSGGYEQYF
TRBD1 | TRBJ2-1 | TRBV7-3 | NA | TGTGCCAGCAGCCCGTGGACAGGGTTCTACAATGAGCAGTTCTTC | CASSPWTGFYNEQFF
NA | TRBJ2-7 | TRBV5-1 | once | TGCGCCAGCCGGGACTCCTCTTACGAGCAGTACTTC | CASRDSSYEQYF
NA | TRBJ2-1 | TRBV18 | NA | TGTGCCAGCTCACCCCAAGCGGGCTCCTACAATGAGCAGTTCTTC | CASSPQAGSYNEQFF
NA | TRBJ1-5 | TRBV2 | NA | TGTGCCAGCAGTGATTTTCAGGGGAGTGAGCCCCAGCATTTT | CASSDFQGSEPQHF
NA | TRBJ1-5 | TRBV13 | NA | TGTGCCAGCAGCTTCTGGAGTCAGCCCCAGCATTTT | CASSFWSQPQHF
NA | TRBJ2-5 | TRBV28 | NA | TGTGCCAGCAGTTTATACGATCAAGGGGCCCAGGTCCAGTACTTC | CASSLYDQGAQVQYF
TRBD2 | TRBJ2-3 | TRBV14 | once | TGTGCCAGCAGCCAACCCACTAGCGGGAGAACCGCACGGGCGCGAGATACGCAGTATTTT | CASSQPTSGRTARARDTQYF
TRBD1 | TRBJ1-2 | TRBV19 | few | TGTGCCAGTAGTGCCGAGACAGGGAGGTTGTTGTATGGCTACACCTTC | CASSAETGRLLYGYTF
TRBD1 | TRBJ2-1 | TRBV28 | NA | TGTGCCAGCAGTACAGGGGATGAGCAGTTCTTC | CASSTGDEQFF
TRBD2 | TRBJ2-3 | TRBV11-1 | NA | TGTGCCAGCAGCTTTGGACTAGCGGGGGGCTTGGATACGCAGTATTTT | CASSFGLAGGLDTQYF
TRBD2 | TRBJ2-3 | TRBV4-1 | NA | TGCGCCAGCAGCCAAGAAGGGAGGGGCACAGATACGCAGTATTTT | CASSQEGRGTDTQYF
NA | TRBJ1-1 | TRBV30 | NA | TGTGCCTGGAGCCAGGGGTCCCTAACCACTGAAGCTTTCTTT | CAWSQGSLTTEAFF
TRBD1 | TRBJ2-1 | TRBV5-1 | NA | TGCGCCAGCAGCTTTGGGACAGGGGACTACAATGAGCAGTTCTTC | CASSFGTGDYNEQFF
TRBD2 | TRBJ2-7 | TRBV7-9 | NA | TGTGCCAGCAGCTTAGCGGGGGGACTAGCGGGAGTGTACGAGCAGTACTTC | CASSLAGGLAGVYEQYF
NA | TRBJ2-1 | TRBV15 | NA | TGTGCCACCAGCAGATCCCCGACTGGCTACAATGAGCAGTTCTTC | CATSRSPTGYNEQFF
NA | TRBJ1-5 | TRBV27 | NA | TGTGCCAGCAGTTTATCGATGGGGGCGACAGTAATGCCCCAGCATTTT | CASSLSMGATVMPQHF
TRBD2 | TRBJ2-3 | TRBV11-3 | NA | TGTGCCAGCAGCTTGGTCCTTAGCGGGGGCCCCGGAGATACGCAGTATTTT | CASSLVLSGGPGDTQYF
NA | TRBJ2-5 | TRBV7-3 | NA | TGTGCCAGCAGCTTAATTTCTGGAGGTCAAGAGACCCAGTACTTC | CASSLISGGQETQYF